Shown below are 10 T cell receptor beta chains from a single sample sequenced in a study of blood T cell repertoires in COVID-19. Repertoires were generated with immunoSEQ multiplex PCR, while TCRdb's copy carries only in-frame clones and drops some. The sample has 100,000 to 150,000 clones, around 89% seen once; the top ten hold about 1.6%. Sequencing was carried out using peripheral blood. The receptors shown here come from a human donor in a cohort sampled during active COVID-19.

This clone has a single count. This sequence joins TRBV24-1 and TRBJ2-1; TRBD1 might be the D (6 bases). The CDR3 runs 20 residues. V dropped 3 bases and J dropped 3 bases, with 26 bases sitting between them. Per germline, CDR1 KGHDR and CDR2 SFDVKD. The CDR3 DNA reads as TGTGCCACCAGTGATGTTTCGGTTGGGACGGGACATCACAACTACAATGAGCAGTTCTTC. It specifies CATSDVSVGTGHHNYNEQFF.

This clone has only one observation. The V and J genes are TRBV11-2 and TRBJ2-7, with TRBD2 matching over 10 bases. The germline V gene has CDR1 SGHAT and CDR2 FQNNGV. V was pared by 3 bases and J by 2 bases, with 13 bases of the junction left unmatched. The CDR3 extends over 18 amino acids. CDR3 sequence: CASSLRVLAGEVAYEQYF. DNA of the CDR3: TGTGCCAGCAGCTTGAGGGTTCTAGCGGGAGAGGTGGCCTACGAGCAGTACTTC.

The CDR3 nucleotides are TGTGCCACCAGTGACCCCGGACGGGACTACAATGAGCAGTTCTTC. Protein sequence: CATSDPGRDYNEQFF. V and J are TRBV24-1 and TRBJ2-1; TRBD2 is a possible D gene (5 bases). The CDR3 is made up of 15 amino acids. The germline V and J ends were trimmed by 4 bases and 3 bases, with 12 bases remaining between them. The germline gives CDR1 KGHDR, CDR2 SFDVKD.

CDR3 in amino acids: CASSLVSSDFEQFF. DNA of the CDR3: TGTGCCAGCAGCTTAGTTAGTAGTGATTTTGAGCAGTTCTTC. V usage is TRBV7-9 and J usage is TRBJ2-1; D unclear. This CDR3 has 14 amino acids. V was cut by 1 base and J by 9 bases, with 13 bases left in between. Germline lookup yields CDR1 SEHNR and CDR2 FQNEAQ (reference sequence). Looking up the rest from reference TRBV7-9 and TRBJ2-1 gives the full variable domain: DTGVSQNPRHKITKRGQNVTFRCDPISEHNRLYWYRQTLGQGPEFLTYFQNEAQLEKSRLLSDRFSAERPKGSFSTLEIQRTEQGDSAMYLCASSLVSSDFEQFFGPGTRLTVL.

This clone was seen a few times. In DNA, the CDR3 is TGTGCCAGCACCTGGACAGGGGGCTCCTACGAGCAGTACTTC. Protein: CASTWTGGSYEQYF. The V call is TRBV2, the J call TRBJ2-7, with 10 bases fitting TRBD1. V gave up 7 bases and J gave up 0 bases; unmatched junction bases: 3. CDR1 is SNHLY, CDR2 FYNNEI, per germline. The CDR3 loop spans 14 amino acids. Complete variable domain (other parts from reference TRBV2 and TRBJ2-7): EPEVTQTPSHQVTQMGQEVILRCVPISNHLYFYWYRQILGQKVEFLVSFYNNEISEKSEIFDDQFSVERPDGSNFTLKIRSTKLEDSAMYFCASTWTGGSYEQYFGPGTRLTVT.

The chain employs TRBV7-2 and TRBJ2-4; unclear D gene. Trimming pared 2 bases from V and 6 bases from J, leaving 14 bases between. CDR1 and CDR2 (germline): SGHTA, FQGNSA. This CDR3 is built from 15 residues. The CDR3 nucleotides are TGTGCCAGCAGCTTATCTCGTTGGGCTACAAACATTCAGTACTTC. As protein: CASSLSRWATNIQYF.

The chain uses TRBV28 and TRBJ2-7; 8 nucleotides align to TRBD1. The CDR3 covers 14 residues. V dropped 5 bases and J dropped 9; count of bases not matched to a gene: 12. Per germline, CDR1 MDHEN and CDR2 SYDVKM. CDR3 nucleotide sequence: TGTGCCAGCAGTCCACCGGGACAGGCCTTTGGGCAGTACTTC. Its translation is CASSPPGQAFGQYF.

This rearrangement joins TRBV11-2 to TRBJ1-4; 10 bases match TRBD1. The CDR3 is 14 residues long. After removal of 5 bases from V and 8 bases from J, the junction contained 5 bases not matched to a gene. CDR1 and CDR2 from the germline V gene are SGHAT and FQNNGV. Here the CDR3 reads CASSPGTGAEKLFF. CDR3 in DNA: TGTGCCAGCAGCCCCGGGACAGGGGCGGAAAAACTGTTTTTT.

V gene TRBV3-1 (or the pseudogene TRBV3-2) combines with J gene TRBJ2-2, with TRBD1 matching over 7 bases. Per germline, CDR1 LGHDT and CDR2 YNNKEL (reference sequence). V lost 4 bases to trimming and J lost 5 bases; unmatched junction nucleotides: 10. The CDR3 is 16 residues long. The CDR3: CASSPLQGVVTGELFF. CDR3 nucleotides: TGTGCCAGCAGCCCTCTTCAGGGGGTGGTAACCGGGGAGCTGTTTTTT.

The chain has TRBV2 and TRBJ2-6; 7 bases are shared with TRBD1. The CDR3 is made up of 15 amino acids. V shed 8 bases and J 0 bases; nucleotides not matched to a gene: 4. CDR1 and CDR2 from the germline V gene are SNHLY and FYNNEI. The CDR3 DNA reads TGTGCCAGCCGGGACAGAGACTCTGGGGCCAACGTCCTGACTTTC. This encodes CASRDRDSGANVLTF.